The 7 T cell receptor beta chains given below trace back to one sample, sequenced in a study of human T cells and chemical hapten exposure. Documented time point: patch test 2, 6 weeks after DPC sensitization. Treatment indicated: therapeutic diphenylcyclopropenone sensitization with weekly scalp DPC. TCRdb re-called the RACE reads through MiXCR, storing one row per CDR3 protein. The sample consists of some 100,000 distinct CDR3 sequences, roughly 10% of them appearing once. The sample was whole blood, taken in connection with sensitization to the hapten diphenylcyclopropenone (DPC). These receptors all come from a woman between 35 and 50 years old with alopecia areata. Some clones in this sample may be carry-over from other donors' samples.

The chain employs TRBV19 and TRBJ1-5, with 8 bases identical to TRBD1. The CDR3 is 14 amino acids. V was pared by 2 bases and J by 6 bases, with 3 bases of the junction left unmatched. Germline assignment: CDR1 LNHDA and CDR2 SQIVND (reference sequence). CDR3 residues: CASSIQGAGQPQHF. The CDR3 DNA reads as TGTGCCAGTAGTATACAGGGGGCTGGTCAGCCCCAGCATTTT.

DNA of the CDR3: TGTGCCAGCAGCTTGCTACAGGGGATTGAGCAGTTCTTC. Encoded protein: CASSLLQGIEQFF. This sequence joins TRBV5-5 and TRBJ2-1; TRBD1 matches 7 bases. Germline V gene data show CDR1 as SGHKS and CDR2 as YYEKEE (reference sequence). This CDR3 has 13 amino acids. Trimming took 1 base from V and 9 from J; bases not matched to a gene: 4.

This chain connects TRBV11-3 to TRBJ1-5; a possible D gene is TRBD1 (5 bases). Germline CDR1 and CDR2: SGHNT and YENEEA. This CDR3 contains 12 residues. Trimming removed 1 base from V and 9 bases from J, with 7 bases in between. Here the CDR3 reads CASSLAGGPQHF. CDR3 bases: TGTGCCAGCAGCTTAGCGGGGGGGCCCCAGCATTTT.

This clonotype was seen ten or more times. V usage is TRBV18 and J usage is TRBJ1-4, with D tentatively TRBD1 (6 bases). CDR1 is KGHSH, CDR2 LQKENI, per germline. The V end lost 5 bases, the J end lost 7 bases, and 11 bases lay between the germline ends. The CDR3 spans 13 residues. The CDR3 nucleotides read TGTGCCAGCTCAAGGGGACAAACTGAAAAACTGTTTTTT. Residues: CASSRGQTEKLFF.

The sample holds many counts of this clonotype. In DNA, the CDR3 is TGTGCCAGCCGGATCTCGGGTTCTAGCACAGATACGCAGTATTTT. This codes for CASRISGSSTDTQYF. This chain connects TRBV18 to TRBJ2-3; no reliable D call. Germline CDR1 and CDR2: KGHSH and LQKENI. Trimming removed 8 bases from V and 0 bases from J, with 15 bases in between. The CDR3 runs to 15 residues.

This clonotype occurred many times. The CDR3 DNA is TGTGCCAGCAGCCAAGGAACTCGACAGGGGGCCGAGTATGGCTACACCTTC. Its translation: CASSQGTRQGAEYGYTF. The gene calls are TRBV14 and TRBJ1-2; 10 bases fit TRBD1. Germline CDR1 and CDR2: SGHDN and FVKESK. The V and J ends lost 1 base and 5 bases, in that order; junction bases with no gene match: 10. This CDR3 is built from 17 residues.

The V and J genes are TRBV7-9 and TRBJ1-4; 7 positions match TRBD1. V lost 1 base and J lost 7; bases outside the gene matches: 6. Germline loops: CDR1 SEHNR, CDR2 FQNEAQ (reference sequence). CDR3 length: 15 residues. In nucleotides, the CDR3 is TGTGCCAGCAGCTTAGGGGACAGTTATACTGAAAAACTGTTTTTT. Protein product: CASSLGDSYTEKLFF.